What follows are 20 T cell receptor beta chains derived from one specimen sequenced in a study of cytomegalovirus exposure and HLA in healthy donors. The primer mix had 60 Vbeta and 13 Jbeta primers. Only in-frame clones appear in the TCRdb table, and some are missing; sequencing was by immunoSEQ multiplex PCR. Of some 150,000 clones in the sample, 60% to 85% are singletons; the top ten hold under 7.5%. Sequencing input: PBMCs. The receptors originated from a man aged 40-49 years in good health and CMV-seropositive.

The V and J genes are TRBV27 and TRBJ1-2; no firm D call. V was cut by 5 bases and J by 4 bases, with 5 bases left in between. The CDR3 runs 11 residues. Germline V gene data show CDR1 as MNHEY and CDR2 as SMNVEV (reference sequence). In nucleotides, the CDR3 is TGTGCCAGCAGTCCCGGCTATGGCTACACCTTC. Translation: CASSPGYGYTF.

The chain uses TRBV15 and TRBJ2-7, with 8 bases that match TRBD2. V lost 3 bases, J lost 6 bases, and 4 bases stayed unmatched. The CDR3 consists of 13 residues. Germline CDR1 reads LNHNV; CDR2 reads YYDKDF (reference sequence). The CDR3 DNA reads as TGTGCCACCAGCAGGAAGGCGGGGGGCGAGCAGTACTTC. This gives the protein CATSRKAGGEQYF.

The chain is built from TRBV21-1 and TRBJ1-5; the DNA was not used to check the table's D call, TRBD1. TRBV21-1 corresponds to a pseudogene. CDR3 length equals 17 residues. The DNA for the CDR3 is TGTGCCAGCAGCCCGCCCAAGGGGCGACATAGCAATCAGCCCCAGCATTTT. Amino acids: CASSPPKGRHSNQPQHF.

The rearrangement joins TRBV29-1 to TRBJ2-7; TRBD2 aligns across 7 bases. Germline trimming cut 6 bases from V and 2 bases from J; bases unmatched to any gene: 7. The germline gives CDR1 SQVTM, CDR2 ANQGSEA. The CDR3 extends over 13 amino acids. The CDR3 sequence is CSVTGTITYEQYF. The DNA for the CDR3 is TGCAGCGTCACCGGGACTATCACCTACGAGCAGTACTTC.

V gene TRBV9 combines with J gene TRBJ2-3; D not certain. CDR3 size: 14 residues. CDR1 SGDLS and CDR2 YYNGEE come from the germline V gene. Trimming cost V 0 bases and J 2 bases, with 7 bases left between them. In DNA form, the CDR3 reads TGTGCCAGCAGCGTAGGGGCAGACACAGATACGCAGTATTTT. This codes for CASSVGADTDTQYF.

V usage is TRBV10-3 and J usage is TRBJ2-7; 7 bases are shared with TRBD2. The J segment lost 7 bases and the V segment lost 10 bases, leaving 22 bases of the junction unmatched. There are 16 residues in the CDR3. CDR1 and CDR2 (germline): ENHRY, SYGVKD. The CDR3 region has the DNA TGTGCCACCAGACTCGGGGGAGGGTCAGGCTCGGGGGAGCAGTACTTC. It translates to CATRLGGGSGSGEQYF.

The chain is built from TRBV28 and TRBJ2-4, with 10 bases that match TRBD1. Per germline, CDR1 MDHEN and CDR2 SYDVKM. The CDR3 consists of 13 residues. V trimming: 6 bases; J trimming: 7 bases; junction bases outside the gene matches: 3. The CDR3 DNA follows: TGTGCCAGCAGCGGGACAGGGGCGAACATTCAGTACTTC. Protein: CASSGTGANIQYF.

Remarks on this clone: Since the CDR3 does not end with the conserved phenylalanine or tryptophan, this likely comes from a read error. This chain uses TRBV27 with TRBJ2-7, with 8 bases identical to TRBD1. Per the germline V gene, CDR1 is MNHEY and CDR2 is SMNVEV (reference sequence). J gave up 3 bases and V 2 bases, and 0 bases lay outside the gene matches. This CDR3 spans 13 amino acids. CDR3 protein: CASSLGTGYEQYL. The CDR3 nucleotides are TGTGCCAGCAGTTTAGGGACAGGCTACGAGCAGTACCTC.

This clone was picked up a small number of times. The chain has TRBV10-2 and TRBJ2-7; 8 bases line up with TRBD1. The V gene end was trimmed by 2 bases and the J gene end by 1 base; junction bases not matched to a gene: 7. Germline CDR1 reads WSHSY; CDR2 reads SAAADI. The CDR3 consists of 16 residues. CDR3 residues: CASSEPTQGGSYEQYF. The CDR3 nucleotides are TGCGCCAGCAGTGAGCCGACACAGGGGGGATCCTACGAGCAGTACTTC.

In its sample, this clone was seen a few times. The rearrangement links TRBV18 to TRBJ1-1; D unclear. CDR1 is KGHSH and CDR2 is LQKENI in the germline V gene. This CDR3 has 13 amino acids. Trimming shortened V by 4 bases and J by 3 bases, and 9 bases separated the two germline ends. CDR3 sequence: CASSLSQDTEAFF. Written as DNA, the CDR3 is TGTGCCAGCTCACTATCTCAGGACACTGAAGCTTTCTTT. Complete variable domain (other parts from reference TRBV18 and TRBJ1-1): NAGVMQNPRHLVRRRGQEARLRCSPMKGHSHVYWYRQLPEEGLKFMVYLQKENIIDESGMPKERFSAEFPKEGPSILRIQQVVRGDSAAYFCASSLSQDTEAFFGQGTRLTVV.

The rearrangement joins TRBV6-1 to TRBJ1-2, with D maybe TRBD1 (6 bases). Germline loops: CDR1 MNHNS, CDR2 SASEGT. CDR3 length: 17 amino acids. Trimming cost V 3 bases and J 5 bases, with 22 bases left between them. CDR3 DNA: TGTGCCAGCAGTGATGGACCCCCCGACAGGAGGTGGTATGGCTACACCTTC. Protein product: CASSDGPPDRRWYGYTF.

The chain is built from TRBV7-2 and TRBJ2-1; maybe TRBD2 (5 bases). Per germline, CDR1 SGHTA and CDR2 FQGNSA. Deletions cut 5 bases from V and 0 bases from J, with 11 bases between. The length of the CDR3 is 15 residues. The CDR3 sequence: CASSLSASSYNEQFF. CDR3 coding DNA: TGTGCCAGCAGCCTTAGCGCGAGCTCCTACAATGAGCAGTTCTTC.

This rearrangement joins TRBV5-1 to TRBJ2-7, with 12 nucleotides matching TRBD1. The CDR3 totals 15 residues. The V segment lost 3 bases and the J segment 4 bases; nucleotides outside the gene matches: 5. In germline, CDR1 is SGHRS, CDR2 YFSETQ. The CDR3 spells CASSSGQGALYEQYF. The CDR3 nucleotides are TGCGCCAGCAGCTCGGGACAGGGGGCGCTTTACGAGCAGTACTTC.

The chain joins TRBV4-3 to TRBJ2-7; 10 bases align to TRBD2. V lost 0 bases and J lost 3; bases outside the gene matches: 5. This CDR3 spans 16 amino acids. The germline gives CDR1 LGHNA, CDR2 YSLEER. In nucleotides, the CDR3 is TGCGCCAGCAGCCAAGATTGGGCTAGCGGGAGCTACGAGCAGTACTTC. Amino acids: CASSQDWASGSYEQYF.

This chain links TRBV21-1 with TRBJ1-2; TRBD1, the table's D call, was not compared with the DNA. TRBV21-1 counts as a pseudogene. The CDR3 spans 13 residues. Here the CDR3 DNA reads TGTGCCAGCAGCAGGGGGCAAAGCTATGGCTACACCTTC. Protein sequence: CASSRGQSYGYTF.

The V gene is TRBV19, the J gene TRBJ1-5; 10 positions match TRBD1. V lost 4 bases, J lost 8 bases, and 8 bases stayed unmatched. Germline V gene lookup returns CDR1 LNHDA and CDR2 SQIVND (reference sequence). The CDR3 covers 15 residues. As DNA, the CDR3 is TGTGCCAGTAGTAGTGTGGGACAGGGGAGAAAGCCCCAGCATTTT. Residues: CASSSVGQGRKPQHF.

In its sample, this clone was seen a few times. Here the CDR3 reads CASSASGTIFMNTEAFF. As DNA, the CDR3 is TGTGCCAGTAGTGCCTCCGGGACTATTTTCATGAACACTGAAGCTTTCTTT. The V gene is TRBV19, the J gene TRBJ1-1; D possibly corresponds to TRBD1 (5 bases). The CDR3 is 17 amino acids. From germline, CDR1 is LNHDA and CDR2 SQIVND (reference sequence). The V end was cut by 5 bases, the J end by 0 bases, with 19 bases between.

The V and J genes are TRBV27 and TRBJ1-2; tentative D call: TRBD1 (6 bases). The V gene lost 1 base and the J gene lost 6 bases, with 21 bases spanning the gap. This CDR3 has 17 amino acids. Germline lookup yields CDR1 MNHEY and CDR2 SMNVEV (reference sequence). The CDR3 coding sequence is TGTGCCAGCAGTTTATTCAGCCTCACAACAGGGCGAGATGGCTACACCTTC. As protein: CASSLFSLTTGRDGYTF.

The rearrangement links TRBV5-1 to TRBJ1-3; the D gene is possibly TRBD1 (6 bases). The CDR3 has 17 residues. Germline V CDR1 and CDR2: SGHRS, YFSETQ. Trimming left V 1 base short and J 1 base short, with 15 bases between. As DNA, the CDR3 is TGCGCCAGCAGCTTGTTGCAGGGACAACAATCTGGAAACACCATATATTTT. Translated, it gives CASSLLQGQQSGNTIYF.

This clone was seen a few times. The V and J genes are TRBV7-2 and TRBJ2-7, with 13 bases aligning to TRBD2. The CDR3 sequence is 15 residues long. V lost 5 bases to trimming and J lost 4 bases; unmatched junction nucleotides: 5. Germline V gene lookup returns CDR1 SGHTA and CDR2 FQGNSA. The CDR3 DNA reads as TGTGCCAGCAGCCAGCGGACTAGCGGGAGTTACGAGCAGTACTTC. Amino acid sequence: CASSQRTSGSYEQYF.